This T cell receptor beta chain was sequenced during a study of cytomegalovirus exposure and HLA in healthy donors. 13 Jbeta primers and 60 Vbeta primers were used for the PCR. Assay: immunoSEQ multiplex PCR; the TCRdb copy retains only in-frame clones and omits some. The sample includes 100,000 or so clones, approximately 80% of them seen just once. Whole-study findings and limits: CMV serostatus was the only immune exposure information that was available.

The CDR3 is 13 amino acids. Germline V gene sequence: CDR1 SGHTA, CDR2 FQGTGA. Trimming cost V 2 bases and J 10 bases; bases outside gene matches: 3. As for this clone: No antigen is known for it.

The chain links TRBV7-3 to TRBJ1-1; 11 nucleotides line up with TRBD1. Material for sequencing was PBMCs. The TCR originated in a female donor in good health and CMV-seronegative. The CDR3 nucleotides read TGTGCCAGCAGCTTAGGACAGGGGGCGCGAGCTTTCTTT. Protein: CASSLGQGARAFF.